This TCR beta chain was sequenced during a study of breast tumors, draining lymph nodes, adjacent tissues. Study-level points and caveats: Data only fit, rather than demonstrated, lymph node origin of most tumor T cells. Data fit most tumor T cells coming from lymph node, expanding in tumor. Compared with lymph nodes, tumors were less diverse; compared with nontumor tissue, more.

This clonotype came up many times. Its antigen is not known. Germline CDR1 and CDR2: DFQATT and SNEGSKA (reference sequence). The V segment lost 1 base and the J segment 0 bases; nucleotides outside the gene matches: 3. The CDR3 runs to 14 residues. TCRdb called the multiplex PCR reads again in MiXCR, with one record for every CDR3 protein. The sample holds tens of thousands of distinct CDR3 sequences, roughly 36% seen once. This TCR was recovered from a female donor with breast cancer. Some clones in this sample may be carry-over from other donors' samples. The chain employs TRBV20-1 and TRBJ2-7, with 7 bases fitting TRBD2. Material for sequencing was breast tumor tissue. CDR3 in DNA: TGCAGTGCTAGAGGGCTAGCGGTCTCCTACGAGCAGTACTTC. Its protein is CSARGLAVSYEQYF.